This TCR beta chain was obtained from a study of CD8 T cells in Susac syndrome. Whole-study findings and limits: The study acknowledged a relatively small number of individuals in its TCR sequencing and HLA analysis.

Random hexamers served to reverse transcribe roughly 0.5 to 1 ug RNA. By means of immunoSEQ multiplex PCR, TCR beta CDR3 spanning 54 Vbeta and 13 Jbeta underwent amplification. One entry per CDR3 protein results from TCRdb running MiXCR on the immunoSEQ multiplex PCR reads. The sample lists 200,000 or so distinct CDR3 sequences; around 95% were seen once. The CDR3 extends over 16 amino acids. The germline gives CDR1 MGHRA, CDR2 YSYEKL. The V and J ends lost 1 base and 4 bases, in that order; junction bases with no gene match: 9. Turning to this clonotype: Antigen unknown.

The source is a human donor with multiple sclerosis. This chain connects TRBV4-1 to TRBJ1-2, with 7 bases aligning to TRBD1. Sequenced material: CD4+ T cells from PBMCs. CDR3 loop: CASSQGTAGGPYGYTF. For the CDR3, the DNA is TGCGCCAGCAGCCAAGGTACGGCAGGGGGACCCTATGGCTACACCTTC.